This entry lists 18 T cell receptor beta chains sequenced from one sample in a study of shared clonotypes between healthy human individuals. TCRdb's table, derived via immunoSEQ multiplex PCR, lists solely in-frame clones and lacks some. The repertoire holds 730,000 or so clones, with 72% as singletons. The sequenced material came from memory CD4+ T cells sorted from blood. Sample subset: CD45RA-negative fraction. The receptors shown here come from a woman aged 25 to 45 in good health.

This clone has only a few counts. The chain is built from TRBV28 and TRBJ1-1; TRBD1 might be the D (6 bases). Per the germline V gene, CDR1 is MDHEN and CDR2 is SYDVKM. V lost 6 bases to trimming and J lost 11 bases, with 16 bases between them. CDR3 length equals 12 residues. The chain's CDR3 is CASSVEGGGAFF. The CDR3 DNA sequence: TGTGCCAGCAGCGTCGAGGGGGGGGGCGCTTTCTTT.

The sample holds one count of this clone. The chain uses TRBV28 and TRBJ2-7; D possibly uses TRBD1 or TRBD2 (5 bases each). The CDR3 has 13 amino acids. V was cut by 8 bases and J by 3 bases, with 14 bases left in between. Germline lookup yields CDR1 MDHEN and CDR2 SYDVKM. CDR3 nucleotide sequence: TGTGCCAGCGGGGGTCGAAACCACTACGAGCAGTACTTC. Protein: CASGGRNHYEQYF.

The rearrangement joins TRBV7-6 to TRBJ2-7; a possible D gene is TRBD1 (6 bases). Germline assignment: CDR1 SGHVS and CDR2 FNYEAQ. The V end lost 1 base, the J end lost 8 bases, and 18 bases lay between the germline ends. The CDR3 is 15 residues long. CDR3 residues: CASSLDTGHLSKQYF. CDR3 nucleotides: TGTGCCAGCAGCTTAGACACGGGACACCTTTCTAAGCAGTACTTC.

The table lists this clone with a count of one. The genes are TRBV7-9 and TRBJ1-1; D remains unclear. The ends were cut back, 5 bases at V and 4 bases at J, with 8 bases in the middle. CDR3 size: 12 residues. The V gene's germline CDR1 is SEHNR and CDR2 FQNEAQ (reference sequence). The CDR3 nucleotides read TGTGCCAGCAGCAATGTGTTCACTGAAGCTTTCTTT. It encodes CASSNVFTEAFF.

CDR3 sequence (DNA): TGTGCCAGTCACAGGGCTAGCTACGCTGGCGGGGAGCTGTTTTTT. Translating gives CASHRASYAGGELFF. This sequence joins TRBV19 and TRBJ2-2; possible D gene TRBD1, 6 bases. Per germline, CDR1 LNHDA and CDR2 SQIVND (reference sequence). V gave up 8 bases and J gave up 7 bases, with 20 bases separating them. The CDR3 sequence is 15 residues long.

The sample holds a few counts of this clone. The CDR3 sequence is CASSRQGDSYEQYF. Written as DNA, the CDR3 is TGTGCCAGCAGCAGACAGGGCGACTCCTACGAGCAGTACTTC. The rearrangement links TRBV9 to TRBJ2-7, with 7 positions matching TRBD1. Germline lookup yields CDR1 SGDLS and CDR2 YYNGEE. The junction had 4 bases not matched to a gene; V was cut back by 4 bases and J by 0 bases. The CDR3 is made up of 14 amino acids.

The chain has TRBV28 and TRBJ1-5, with 9 bases lining up with TRBD1. The length of the CDR3 is 19 residues. Germline lookup yields CDR1 MDHEN and CDR2 SYDVKM. V lost 6 bases to trimming and J lost 2 bases; unmatched junction nucleotides: 17. The CDR3 region is CASSSPGGQGIFGNQPQHF. DNA of the CDR3: TGTGCCAGCAGCTCACCGGGGGGACAGGGTATATTCGGCAATCAGCCCCAGCATTTT.

The chain carries TRBV7-2 and TRBJ2-7, with TRBD2 matching 9 bases. V was pared by 6 bases and J by 6 bases, with 12 bases of the junction left unmatched. Germline loops: CDR1 SGHTA, CDR2 FQGNSA. The CDR3 covers 15 residues. The CDR3 bases are TGTGCCAGCAGTCCAAATAGCGGGAGAAGAGGCGAGCAGTACTTC. This sequence encodes CASSPNSGRRGEQYF.

This clone was seen once. This chain joins TRBV28 and TRBJ2-5; TRBD1 matches 7 bases. The CDR3 contains 13 residues. Germline CDR1 and CDR2: MDHEN and SYDVKM. Trimming at V came to 8 bases and at J to 5 bases, leaving 8 bases not matched to a gene. The CDR3 nucleotides read TGTGCCAGCTACTCCCGCAGGGGGGAGACCCAGTACTTC. It specifies CASYSRRGETQYF.

This clone was recorded a few times. The rearrangement links TRBV13 to TRBJ2-7; a weak D match, TRBD2 (5 bases). Germline-derived CDR1 and CDR2 are PRHDT and FYEKMQ (reference sequence). Trimming left V 4 bases short and J 4 bases short, with 14 bases between. CDR3 size: 14 residues. As DNA, the CDR3 is TGTGCCAGCAGCTCCAGATCGCAGCGGTACGAGCAGTACTTC. Protein product: CASSSRSQRYEQYF. Looking up the rest from reference TRBV13 and TRBJ2-7 gives the full variable domain: AAGVIQSPRHLIKEKRETATLKCYPIPRHDTVYWYQQGPGQDPQFLISFYEKMQSDKGSIPDRFSAQQFSDYHSELNMSSLELGDSALYFCASSSRSQRYEQYFGPGTRLTVT.

The chain couples TRBV5-1 to TRBJ1-1; 9 nucleotides agree with TRBD1. Unmatched junction bases numbered 5, after V lost 4 bases and J lost 4 bases. CDR3 length: 14 residues. CDR1 and CDR2 from the germline V gene are SGHRS and YFSETQ. DNA for the CDR3: TGCGCCAGCAGCCCCGGGACAGGGATCACTGAAGCTTTCTTT. It yields the protein CASSPGTGITEAFF. The full variable domain, in which reference TRBV5-1 and TRBJ1-1 provide the parts outside the CDR3, is KAGVTQTPRYLIKTRGQQVTLSCSPISGHRSVSWYQQTPGQGLQFLFEYFSETQRNKGNFPGRFSGRQFSNSRSEMNVSTLELGDSALYLCASSPGTGITEAFFGQGTRLTVV.

The chain links TRBV2 to TRBJ2-5; 8 positions agree with TRBD2. The CDR3 consists of 15 residues. Trimming cost V 3 bases and J 1 base; bases outside gene matches: 4. CDR1 and CDR2 from the germline V gene are SNHLY and FYNNEI. CDR3 protein: CASSEVLAVQETQYF. CDR3 coding DNA: TGTGCCAGCAGTGAGGTACTAGCGGTCCAAGAGACCCAGTACTTC.

The rearrangement joins TRBV19 to TRBJ1-2; TRBD1 might be the D (5 bases). Germline V gene lookup returns CDR1 LNHDA and CDR2 SQIVND (reference sequence). V was clipped by 6 bases and J by 1 base, with 12 bases between them. This CDR3 is built from 14 residues. CDR3 in DNA: TGTGCCAGTAGGAGGACGCAGGGTAACTATGGCTACACCTTC. It is translated as CASRRTQGNYGYTF.

The chain carries TRBV28 and TRBJ1-2; 7 bases are a match to TRBD1. Germline-derived CDR1 and CDR2 are MDHEN and SYDVKM. V lost 6 bases and J lost 1; bases outside the gene matches: 8. The CDR3 sequence is 15 residues long. This chain's CDR3 is CASRAGTEYNYGYTF. CDR3 sequence (DNA): TGTGCCAGCAGGGCGGGGACAGAGTATAACTATGGCTACACCTTC.

This clone was seen more than once but under ten times. The chain links TRBV15 to TRBJ2-7, with D possibly being TRBD2 (6 bases). Per germline, CDR1 LNHNV and CDR2 YYDKDF (reference sequence). Trimming took off 5 bases at V and 0 bases at J, with 11 bases between the two ends. The length of the CDR3 is 14 residues. The CDR3 protein is CATSRRGSSYEQYF. The CDR3 DNA reads as TGTGCCACCAGCCGACGGGGGAGCTCCTACGAGCAGTACTTC.

J is TRBJ1-1 and V is TRBV5-1; D possibly corresponds to TRBD1 (5 bases). The CDR3 sequence is 15 residues long. Germline V lookup: CDR1 SGHRS, CDR2 YFSETQ. The V end lost 3 bases, the J end lost 7 bases, and 19 bases lay between the germline ends. The DNA of the CDR3 is TGCGCCAGCAGCTCCCGACTTGGGACTGTGGGTGAAGCTTTCTTT. Its translation is CASSSRLGTVGEAFF.

V is TRBV5-6 and J is TRBJ2-1; 7 bases align to TRBD2. Germline CDR1 is SGHDT and CDR2 is YYEEEE. The trim removed 0 bases at V and 1 base at J, leaving 7 bases unmatched. The CDR3 runs to 17 residues. DNA for the CDR3: TGTGCCAGCAGCTTGGCCGGGCGGGAGCGGTCCTACAATGAGCAGTTCTTC. This sequence encodes CASSLAGRERSYNEQFF. Variable domain in full (rest from reference TRBV5-6 and TRBJ2-1): DAGVTQSPTHLIKTRGQQVTLRCSPKSGHDTVSWYQQALGQGPQFIFQYYEEEERQRGNFPDRFSGHQFPNYSSELNVNALLLGDSALYLCASSLAGRERSYNEQFFGPGTRLTVL.

V and J are TRBV4-2 and TRBJ2-4; either TRBD1 or TRBD2 may supply D (6 bases each). Trimming pared 1 base from V and 1 base from J, leaving 11 bases between. The CDR3 has 16 residues. Germline V CDR1 and CDR2: LGHNA, YNFKEQ. DNA for the CDR3: TGTGCCAGCAGCCAAGGTCTAGGGGGGGCCAAAAACATTCAGTACTTC. Residues: CASSQGLGGAKNIQYF.